One T cell receptor (beta chain) is described in this entry. Its matching antigen is unknown. V shed 5 bases and J shed 1 base, with 8 bases lying between them. Germline lookup yields CDR1 MDHEN and CDR2 SYDVKM. The CDR3 runs to 14 residues. The record originates from a study of identifying expanded T cells in peripheral blood. TCRdb's table, derived via immunoSEQ multiplex PCR, lists solely in-frame clones and lacks some. The profile shows approximately 110,000 clones, 88% of them singletons. Points from the study as a whole: Over approximately two and four weeks, about 15 and 19 clones changed, versus around 1.2 between replicates. Clone count variance between roughly 2-week samples rose with total template count.

J is TRBJ1-4 and V is TRBV28; a possible D gene is TRBD1 (5 bases). The sequencing sample was made of blood. The receptor's source is a person between 18 and 75 years old in good health. CDR3 protein: CASSIQGTNEKLFF. The CDR3 coding sequence is TGTGCCAGCAGTATCCAGGGAACTAATGAAAAACTGTTTTTT.